The 30 T cell receptor beta chains below come from one sample, sequenced in a study of T cells in Graves' hyperthyroidism and ophthalmopathy. What was amplified from RNA transcripts were TCR beta CDR3 regions. With the HTBI primer set, the TCR CDR3 went through a first round of RT-PCR. TCRdb fed the multiplex PCR reads into MiXCR, producing one record per CDR3 protein. The repertoire holds 530,000 or so distinct CDR3 sequences, with less than 25% as singletons. Sequencing used blood. These receptors were collected from a woman aged 25 to 39 with Graves' ophthalmopathy.

The chain employs TRBV5-1 and TRBJ1-2; D unclear. The germline CDR1 and CDR2 sequences are SGHRS and YFSETQ. CDR3 length equals 13 residues. V lost 4 bases, J lost 5 bases, and 12 bases lay in between. CDR3 sequence: CASSRPGRYGYTF. As DNA, the CDR3 is TGCGCCAGCAGCCGCCCGGGGAGATATGGCTACACCTTC.

A word on this clonotype: With a much larger clone just one base away, this may be a read error. The V gene is TRBV19, the J gene TRBJ2-7; D is possibly TRBD2 (6 bases). The germline V gene encodes CDR1 LNHDA and CDR2 SQIVND (reference sequence). The CDR3 covers 14 residues. In nucleotides, the CDR3 is TGTGCCAGTAGTATATTAGCGGACTCCTACGAGCATTACTTC. Protein sequence: CASSILADSYEHYF.

This clonotype has at least ten counts. The junction departs from the called germline gene at one end, perhaps through a read error. The chain has TRBV6-1 and TRBJ1-1; no firm D call. The CDR3 consists of 16 residues. Germline V gives CDR1 MNHNS, CDR2 SASEGT. CDR3: CASSVGIESLLFSSVF. The CDR3 nucleotides are TGTGCCAGCAGTGTGGGGATCGAGTCTTTGCTTTTTTCCTCGGTCTTT.

This clonotype was observed many times. The gene calls are TRBV7-3 and TRBJ2-5; 9 bases are shared with TRBD1. Germline CDR1 and CDR2: SGHTA and FQGTGA. The V and J ends lost 1 base and 2 bases, in that order; junction bases with no gene match: 2. This CDR3 has 15 amino acids. The CDR3 DNA sequence: TGTGCCAGCAGCTTAATTGGACAGGGGCAAGAGACCCAGTACTTC. This codes for CASSLIGQGQETQYF.

The V and J genes are TRBV27 and TRBJ2-7; 9 nucleotides align to TRBD2. From germline, CDR1 is MNHEY and CDR2 SMNVEV (reference sequence). The CDR3 is 13 amino acids. Trimming took 2 bases from V and 10 from J; bases not matched to a gene: 6. The CDR3 protein is CASSLLAGIDQYF. CDR3 bases: TGTGCCAGCAGTTTACTAGCGGGGATCGATCAGTACTTC.

CDR3 coding DNA: TGTGCCAGCAGCAGAACGTCCGGGAGCGCCGAAAGGACTGAAGCTTTCTTT. Translated, it gives CASSRTSGSAERTEAFF. The chain uses TRBV9 and TRBJ1-1, with D hard to call. CDR1 and CDR2 from the germline V gene are SGDLS and YYNGEE. Trimming removed 4 bases at V and 5 bases at J, with 24 bases between. This CDR3 has 17 residues.

Here the CDR3 reads CASSSRINYGYTF. CDR3 bases: TGCGCCAGCAGCAGCAGAATTAACTATGGCTACACCTTC. The chain employs TRBV5-1 and TRBJ1-2; D uncertain. The V gene lost 4 bases and the J gene lost 1 base, with 8 bases spanning the gap. The CDR3 loop spans 13 amino acids. CDR1 is SGHRS and CDR2 is YFSETQ in the germline V gene. The full variable domain, its missing parts supplied by reference TRBV5-1 and TRBJ1-2, is KAGVTQTPRYLIKTRGQQVTLSCSPISGHRSVSWYQQTPGQGLQFLFEYFSETQRNKGNFPGRFSGRQFSNSRSEMNVSTLELGDSALYLCASSSRINYGYTFGSGTRLTVV.

CDR3 bases: TGTGCCATCAGTGAGGCAGTACAAGAGACCCAGTACTTC. It specifies CAISEAVQETQYF. This chain joins TRBV10-3 and TRBJ2-5; unclear D gene. This CDR3 has 13 amino acids. Germline V CDR1 and CDR2: ENHRY, SYGVKD. Trimming removed 2 bases at V and 2 bases at J, with 6 bases between.

The chain carries TRBV20-1 and TRBJ2-7; TRBD1 matches 8 bases. V lost 2 bases, J lost 6 bases, and 9 bases stayed unmatched. Germline lookup yields CDR1 DFQATT and CDR2 SNEGSKA (reference sequence). The CDR3 consists of 14 residues. The CDR3 loop reads CSARRAGGPLEQYF. CDR3 nucleotides: TGCAGTGCTAGACGGGCAGGGGGCCCTCTCGAGCAGTACTTC.

The rearrangement joins TRBV20-1 to TRBJ1-1; D not certain. The CDR3 consists of 12 residues. Germline values: CDR1 DFQATT, CDR2 SNEGSKA (reference sequence). Between the trimmed V and J ends, which lost 8 bases and 1 base, there was a span of 11 bases. CDR3 in amino acids: CSNIVQNTEAFF. CDR3 coding DNA: TGCAGTAATATCGTGCAGAACACTGAAGCTTTCTTT.

This clonotype was seen repeatedly, ten times or more. This chain links TRBV6-1 with TRBJ1-5, with 10 nucleotides matching TRBD1. The CDR3 sequence is 14 residues long. With V trimmed by 3 bases and J by 6 bases, 2 bases remained unmatched. In germline, CDR1 is MNHNS, CDR2 SASEGT. CDR3 bases: TGTGCCAGCAGTGAGACAGGGGGCGGTCAGCCCCAGCATTTT. Translating gives CASSETGGGQPQHF.

As to this clonotype: Given a much more abundant clone one base away, this may be a read error. The chain has TRBV2 and TRBJ1-2; weak D call: TRBD1 (5 bases). Trimming removed 5 bases from V and 6 bases from J, with 13 bases in between. The CDR3 loop spans 13 amino acids. CDR1 and CDR2 from the germline V gene are SNHLY and FYNNEI. The CDR3 DNA follows: TGTGCCAGCAGTATCCAGGGAGATGATGGCTACACCTTC. It translates to CASSIQGDDGYTF.

This clonotype was found many times. This rearrangement joins TRBV2 to TRBJ1-3; D remains unclear. The CDR3 is made up of 16 amino acids. CDR1 is SNHLY, CDR2 FYNNEI, per germline. Deletions cut 2 bases from V and 0 bases from J, with 11 bases between. The CDR3 DNA reads TGTGCCAGCAGTGAACTCGCCAAGAGCTCTGGAAACACCATATATTTT. Protein sequence: CASSELAKSSGNTIYF.

This clonotype was recorded at least ten times. The chain couples TRBV29-1 to TRBJ1-2; no firm D call. Germline V gives CDR1 SQVTM, CDR2 ANQGSEA. With 6 bases removed from V and 3 bases from J, the gap between germline ends came to 8 bases. This CDR3 has 11 residues. DNA for the CDR3: TGCAGCGTCTATAACGACTATGGCTACACCTTC. This codes for CSVYNDYGYTF. Complete variable domain (other parts from reference TRBV29-1 and TRBJ1-2): SAVISQKPSRDICQRGTSLTIQCQVDSQVTMMFWYRQQPGQSLTLIATANQGSEATYESGFVIDKFPISRPNLTFSTLTVSNMSPEDSSIYLCSVYNDYGYTFGSGTRLTVV.

V is TRBV6-1 and J is TRBJ1-2; the match to TRBD1 covers 9 bases. Trimming at V came to 4 bases and at J to 8 bases, leaving 5 bases not matched to a gene. Germline V CDR1 and CDR2: MNHNS, SASEGT. The CDR3 runs to 13 residues. The DNA of the CDR3 is TGTGCCAGCAGTGTCGCCGGGACAGGGGGCTACACCTTC. It specifies CASSVAGTGGYTF.

The V and J genes are TRBV20-1 and TRBJ2-5; TRBD1 agrees at 10 bases. The CDR3 is made up of 14 amino acids. V lost 5 bases to trimming and J lost 5 bases; unmatched junction nucleotides: 8. Germline loops: CDR1 DFQATT, CDR2 SNEGSKA (reference sequence). The CDR3 nucleotides read TGCAGTGCTCGGACGACAGGGGGCCGGGAGACCCAGTACTTC. Its protein is CSARTTGGRETQYF.

This sequence joins TRBV3-1 and TRBJ2-7; 7 bases are shared with TRBD2. CDR3 length: 15 amino acids. The V gene's germline CDR1 is LGHDT and CDR2 YNNKEL (reference sequence). V dropped 1 base and J dropped 0; count of bases not matched to a gene: 3. The CDR3 spells CASSQGLALSYEQYF. CDR3 sequence (DNA): TGTGCCAGCAGCCAAGGACTAGCTCTCTCCTACGAGCAGTACTTC.

This clonotype has ten or more counts. The rearrangement links TRBV28 to TRBJ1-5; the D is unclear. Trimming shortened V by 4 bases and J by 4 bases, and 11 bases separated the two germline ends. CDR1 is MDHEN and CDR2 is SYDVKM in the germline V gene. This CDR3 is 14 amino acids long. The DNA for the CDR3 is TGTGCCAGCAGTTCACCGGACGGAAATCAGCCCCAGCATTTT. Protein product: CASSSPDGNQPQHF. Looking up the rest from reference TRBV28 and TRBJ1-5 gives the full variable domain: DVKVTQSSRYLVKRTGEKVFLECVQDMDHENMFWYRQDPGLGLRLIYFSYDVKMKEKGDIPEGYSVSREKKERFSLILESASTNQTSMYLCASSSPDGNQPQHFGDGTRLSIL.

This sequence joins TRBV6-5 and TRBJ2-5; TRBD2 aligns across 7 bases. J was trimmed by 3 bases and V by 2 bases; bases with no gene match: 6. This CDR3 region has 15 residues. Germline lookup yields CDR1 MNHEY and CDR2 SVGAGI. DNA of the CDR3: TGTGCCAGCAGTTACCTGGCGGGAGAGGAAGAGACCCAGTACTTC. Encoded protein: CASSYLAGEEETQYF.

V and J are TRBV2 and TRBJ1-2; tentative D call: TRBD1 (6 bases). The length of the CDR3 is 15 residues. In germline, CDR1 is SNHLY, CDR2 FYNNEI. Trimming cost V 5 bases and J 8 bases, with 21 bases left between them. The CDR3 region has the DNA TGTGCCAGCAGTTCGACACAGGGTCAGCTTGGGGGCTACACCTTC. Its translation is CASSSTQGQLGGYTF.

This clonotype has ten or more counts. In DNA, the CDR3 is TGTGCCAGCAGTTTCGACCCACTACCCTATGGCTACACCTTC. It codes for CASSFDPLPYGYTF. The chain recombines TRBV12-3 or TRBV12-4 with TRBJ1-2; D remains unclear. Trimming cost V 3 bases and J 4 bases, with 12 bases left between them. The CDR3 has 14 residues.

A few counts support this clonotype. This chain uses TRBV7-3 with TRBJ2-2, with D perhaps assigned TRBD1 or TRBD2 (5 bases each). CDR3 length: 15 residues. CDR1 and CDR2 from the germline V gene are SGHTA and FQGTGA. V shed 5 bases and J shed 4 bases, with 14 bases lying between them. CDR3 DNA sequence: TGTGCCAGCAGCCCGGGACCGACGGGCACCGGGGAGCTGTTTTTT. It is translated as CASSPGPTGTGELFF.

This clonotype was detected only a few times. The J gene is TRBJ1-1, the V gene TRBV5-1; a possible D gene is TRBD1 (5 bases). Germline V gene data show CDR1 as SGHRS and CDR2 as YFSETQ. Trimming pared 2 bases from V and 2 bases from J, leaving 16 bases between. The CDR3 is made up of 16 amino acids. The CDR3 protein is CASSFSPAGINTEAFF. DNA for the CDR3: TGCGCCAGCAGCTTTAGTCCCGCAGGGATAAACACTGAAGCTTTCTTT.

On this clonotype itself: It is likely a read error, because the conserved phenylalanine at the end of the CDR3 is missing. The gene calls are TRBV29-1 and TRBJ2-5, with 7 positions matching TRBD2. CDR3 size: 12 residues. Per germline, CDR1 SQVTM and CDR2 ANQGSEA. As DNA, the CDR3 is TGCAGCGGGGGGAGCGGGGAAGAGGCCCAGTACTAC. This sequence encodes CSGGSGEEAQYY.

The chain is built from TRBV7-3 and TRBJ1-1; D unclear. Trimming removed 3 bases from V and 4 bases from J, with 9 bases in between. The CDR3 sequence is 13 residues long. CDR1 is SGHTA and CDR2 is FQGTGA in the germline V gene. The CDR3 DNA is TGTGCCAGCAGCTTTGGTCGTTCCACTGAAGCTTTCTTT. Amino acids: CASSFGRSTEAFF.

A note on this clonotype: This may come from a read error, since a much larger clone is one base off. This chain links TRBV5-5 with TRBJ1-1, with D unclear. From germline, CDR1 is SGHKS and CDR2 YYEKEE (reference sequence). The CDR3 is 13 residues long. CDR3 in amino acids: CAGSLGQRWEAFF. The CDR3, as DNA: TGTGCCGGCAGCTTGGGCCAGCGATGGGAAGCTTTCTTT.

The V call is TRBV19, the J call TRBJ1-1, with D maybe TRBD1 (5 bases). The CDR3 consists of 16 residues. Per germline, CDR1 LNHDA and CDR2 SQIVND (reference sequence). With 5 bases removed from V and 0 bases from J, the gap between germline ends came to 16 bases. The CDR3 protein is CASSSKRAGLNTEAFF. The CDR3 DNA reads as TGTGCCAGTAGTTCCAAGAGAGCGGGGCTGAACACTGAAGCTTTCTTT.

At least ten counts were recorded for this clonotype. This chain links TRBV7-9 with TRBJ1-5; D remains ambiguous. CDR1 SEHNR and CDR2 FQNEAQ come from the germline V gene (reference sequence). This CDR3 region has 13 residues. V lost 10 bases and J lost 1, with 11 bases in between. The CDR3 bases are TGTGCCATATCTAAGGAGAGCAATCAGCCCCAGCATTTT. Its translation: CAISKESNQPQHF.

About this clonotype: A read error may produce the germline difference seen at one junction end. This CDR3 reads CASSEGPRAGELSF. The CDR3 region has the DNA TGTGCCAGCAGTGAAGGCCCGAGGGCCGGGGAGCTGTCTTTT. The chain recombines TRBV6-1 with TRBJ2-2, with TRBD2 as a possible D gene (5 bases). The CDR3 extends over 14 amino acids. Looked up from germline, CDR1 is MNHNS and CDR2 is SASEGT.

V usage is TRBV6-1 and J usage is TRBJ2-5; TRBD2 matches 7 bases. The length of the CDR3 is 16 residues. Per the germline V gene, CDR1 is MNHNS and CDR2 is SASEGT. Germline trimming cut 4 bases from V and 5 bases from J; bases unmatched to any gene: 13. CDR3 amino acids: CASSASGTTSRETQYF. DNA for the CDR3: TGTGCCAGCAGTGCATCCGGGACTACCTCCAGGGAGACCCAGTACTTC.